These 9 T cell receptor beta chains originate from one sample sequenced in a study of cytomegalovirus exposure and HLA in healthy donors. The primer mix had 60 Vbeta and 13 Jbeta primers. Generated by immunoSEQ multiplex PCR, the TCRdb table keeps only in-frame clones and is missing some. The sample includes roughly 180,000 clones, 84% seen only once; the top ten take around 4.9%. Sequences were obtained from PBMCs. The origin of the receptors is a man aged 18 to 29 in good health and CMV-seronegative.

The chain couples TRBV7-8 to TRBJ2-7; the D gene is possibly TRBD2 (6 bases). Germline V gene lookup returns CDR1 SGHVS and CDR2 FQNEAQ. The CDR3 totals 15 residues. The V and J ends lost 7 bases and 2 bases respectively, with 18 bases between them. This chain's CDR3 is CASTAGGYRAYEQYF. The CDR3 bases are TGTGCCAGCACAGCCGGGGGTTACAGAGCCTACGAGCAGTACTTC.

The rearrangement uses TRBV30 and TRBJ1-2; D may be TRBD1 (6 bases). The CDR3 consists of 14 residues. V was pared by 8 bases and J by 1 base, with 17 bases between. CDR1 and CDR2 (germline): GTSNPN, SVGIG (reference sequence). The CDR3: CALGATAFNYGYTF. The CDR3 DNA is TGTGCCCTGGGGGCGACAGCGTTTAACTATGGCTACACCTTC.

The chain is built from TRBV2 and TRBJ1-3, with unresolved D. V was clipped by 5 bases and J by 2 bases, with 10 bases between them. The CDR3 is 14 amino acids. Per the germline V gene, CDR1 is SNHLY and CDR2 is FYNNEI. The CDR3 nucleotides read TGTGCCAGCAGTCCCACACAAGCTGGAAACACCATATATTTT. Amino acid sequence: CASSPTQAGNTIYF. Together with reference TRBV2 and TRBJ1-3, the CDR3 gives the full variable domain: EPEVTQTPSHQVTQMGQEVILRCVPISNHLYFYWYRQILGQKVEFLVSFYNNEISEKSEIFDDQFSVERPDGSNFTLKIRSTKLEDSAMYFCASSPTQAGNTIYFGEGSWLTVV.

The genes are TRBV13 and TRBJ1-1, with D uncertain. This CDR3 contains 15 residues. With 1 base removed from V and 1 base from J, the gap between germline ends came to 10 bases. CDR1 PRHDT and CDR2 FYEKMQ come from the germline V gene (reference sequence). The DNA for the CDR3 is TGTGCCAGCAGCTTAGAAGTTGCGGGGAACACTGAAGCTTTCTTT. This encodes CASSLEVAGNTEAFF. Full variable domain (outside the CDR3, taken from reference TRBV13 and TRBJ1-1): AAGVIQSPRHLIKEKRETATLKCYPIPRHDTVYWYQQGPGQDPQFLISFYEKMQSDKGSIPDRFSAQQFSDYHSELNMSSLELGDSALYFCASSLEVAGNTEAFFGQGTRLTVV.

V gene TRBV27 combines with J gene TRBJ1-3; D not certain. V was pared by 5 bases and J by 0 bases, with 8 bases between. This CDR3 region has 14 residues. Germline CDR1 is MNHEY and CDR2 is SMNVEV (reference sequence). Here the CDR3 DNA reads TGTGCCAGCAGTGGCGGTGTCTCTGGAAACACCATATATTTT. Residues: CASSGGVSGNTIYF.

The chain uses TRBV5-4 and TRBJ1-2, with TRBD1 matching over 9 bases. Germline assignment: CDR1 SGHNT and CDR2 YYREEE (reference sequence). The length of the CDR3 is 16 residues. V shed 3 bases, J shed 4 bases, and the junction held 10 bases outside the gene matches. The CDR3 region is CASSSPLQGAGYGYTF. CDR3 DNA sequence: TGTGCCAGCAGCTCTCCCCTACAGGGGGCGGGCTATGGCTACACCTTC.

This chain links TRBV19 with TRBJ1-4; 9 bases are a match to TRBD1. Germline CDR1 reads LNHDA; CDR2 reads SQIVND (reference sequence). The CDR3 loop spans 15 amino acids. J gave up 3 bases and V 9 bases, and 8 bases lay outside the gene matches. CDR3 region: CASRDRVGSNEKLFF. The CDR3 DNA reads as TGTGCCAGCCGGGACAGGGTTGGTTCTAATGAAAAACTGTTTTTT.

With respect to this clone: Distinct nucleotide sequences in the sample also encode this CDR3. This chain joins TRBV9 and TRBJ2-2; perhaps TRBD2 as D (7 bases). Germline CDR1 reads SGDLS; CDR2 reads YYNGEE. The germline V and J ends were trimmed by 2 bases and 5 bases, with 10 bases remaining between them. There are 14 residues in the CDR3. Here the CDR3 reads CASSVGGATGELFF. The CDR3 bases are TGTGCCAGCAGCGTGGGGGGGGCGACCGGGGAGCTGTTTTTT.

The CDR3 sequence: CASNGQPIYEQYF. As DNA, the CDR3 is TGTGCCAGCAATGGACAGCCAATCTACGAGCAGTACTTC. The chain carries TRBV28 and TRBJ2-7; D is perhaps TRBD1 (6 bases). Germline V gives CDR1 MDHEN, CDR2 SYDVKM. This CDR3 contains 13 residues. V was clipped by 7 bases and J by 3 bases, with 13 bases between them.